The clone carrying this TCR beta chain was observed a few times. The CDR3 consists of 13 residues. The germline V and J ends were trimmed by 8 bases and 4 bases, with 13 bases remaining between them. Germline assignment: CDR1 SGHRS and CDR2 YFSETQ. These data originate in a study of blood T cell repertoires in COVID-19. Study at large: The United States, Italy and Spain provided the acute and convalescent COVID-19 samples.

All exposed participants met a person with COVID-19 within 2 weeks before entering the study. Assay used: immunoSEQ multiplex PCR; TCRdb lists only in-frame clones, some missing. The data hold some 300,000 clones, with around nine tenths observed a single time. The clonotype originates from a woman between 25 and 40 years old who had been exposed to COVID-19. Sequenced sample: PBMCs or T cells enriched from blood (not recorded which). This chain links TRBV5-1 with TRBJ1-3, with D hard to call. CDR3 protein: CASREAVGNTIYF. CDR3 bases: TGCGCCAGTAGGGAGGCGGTAGGAAACACCATATATTTT.